These 3 T cell receptor beta chains were all obtained from the same sample, sequenced in a study of blood T cell repertoires in COVID-19. Here immunoSEQ multiplex PCR was the method, and the copy in TCRdb shows in-frame clones only, minus some. In the table there are under 80,000 clones, 75% to 90% of which are singletons. Sample: peripheral blood. The receptors shown here come from a woman older than 75 with active COVID-19.

The chain uses TRBV5-6 and TRBJ2-7; 7 bases line up with TRBD1. The CDR3 consists of 15 residues. The germline CDR1 and CDR2 sequences are SGHDT and YYEEEE. V lost 0 bases to trimming and J lost 2 bases; unmatched junction nucleotides: 5. The CDR3 coding sequence is TGTGCCAGCAGCTTGGATTGGGACAGAACCTACGAGCAGTACTTC. This codes for CASSLDWDRTYEQYF. Based on the CDR3 plus reference TRBV5-6 and TRBJ2-7, the full variable domain is DAGVTQSPTHLIKTRGQQVTLRCSPKSGHDTVSWYQQALGQGPQFIFQYYEEEERQRGNFPDRFSGHQFPNYSSELNVNALLLGDSALYLCASSLDWDRTYEQYFGPGTRLTVT.

The chain joins TRBV5-4 to TRBJ2-1, with a tentative D call TRBD2 (5 bases). There are 15 residues in the CDR3. V gave up 4 bases and J gave up 9 bases, with 20 bases separating them. From germline, CDR1 is SGHNT and CDR2 YYREEE (reference sequence). DNA of the CDR3: TGTGCCAGCAGCCTAGTCCCTAGCAGTAGTTTTGAGCAGTTCTTC. As protein: CASSLVPSSSFEQFF.

J is TRBJ1-4 and V is TRBV4-2, with 9 bases fitting TRBD1. The CDR3 is made up of 15 amino acids. Germline assignment: CDR1 LGHNA and CDR2 YNFKEQ. J was trimmed by 8 bases and V by 0 bases; bases with no gene match: 4. CDR3 protein: CASSQETGGGEKLFF. CDR3 sequence (DNA): TGTGCCAGCAGCCAAGAGACAGGGGGAGGCGAAAAACTGTTTTTT.